These 2 T cell receptor beta chains share one sample of origin, sequenced in a study of shared clonotypes between healthy human individuals. The protocol was immunoSEQ multiplex PCR, while the TCRdb copy is restricted to in-frame clones and leaves out a portion. The table has 2 million to 2.5 million clones, around 95% seen once; the top ten hold roughly 0.13%. The material sequenced was naive CD4+ T cells sorted from blood. Subset specified: CD45RA+ positively selected. The origin of the receptors is a man aged 18 to 30 in good health.

The chain joins TRBV6-4 to TRBJ1-5; 7 bases fit TRBD1. V lost 8 bases, J lost 3 bases, and 7 bases stayed unmatched. Looked up from germline, CDR1 is MRHNA and CDR2 is SNTAGT. The CDR3 consists of 14 residues. CDR3 DNA sequence: TGTGCCAGCCTTGTGCAGGGGGTCAATCAGCCCCAGCATTTT. As protein: CASLVQGVNQPQHF.

The CDR3 DNA sequence: TGTGCCAGCAGCTCACAGGAAACCGGGGCCAACGTCCTGACTTTC. This sequence encodes CASSSQETGANVLTF. The chain employs TRBV11-2 and TRBJ2-6; D possibly corresponds to TRBD1 (5 bases). This CDR3 is built from 15 residues. In germline, CDR1 is SGHAT, CDR2 FQNNGV. Trimming took off 4 bases at V and 4 bases at J, with 11 bases between the two ends.